These 22 T cell receptor beta chains were sequenced from one sample in a study of siplizumab effects on memory and regulatory T cells. Repertoires were generated with immunoSEQ multiplex PCR, while TCRdb's copy carries only in-frame clones and drops some. Among 9,000 to 13,000 clones listed, about 47% were seen once. These receptors lack a known antigen. The mixed lymphocyte reaction cells were held in coculture (37°C) for under seven days. Material for sequencing was CFSE-low (dividing) CD8+ T cells sorted from an allogeneic mixed lymphocyte reaction. These receptors all stem from a human donor in good health; the cells came from an allogeneic mixed lymphocyte reaction.

There are many counts of this clone. CDR3 sequence reads: CASSLRTVQETQYF. CDR3 coding DNA: TGTGCCAGCAGCCTACGGACAGTACAAGAGACCCAGTACTTC. This rearrangement joins TRBV13 to TRBJ2-5; a weak D match, TRBD1 (6 bases). With 5 bases removed from V and 2 bases from J, the gap between germline ends came to 12 bases. The CDR3 totals 14 residues. Germline CDR1 is PRHDT and CDR2 is FYEKMQ (reference sequence).

This clone was observed a handful of times. The rearrangement uses TRBV15 and TRBJ1-5; D ambiguous. There are 16 residues in the CDR3. CDR1 is LNHNV, CDR2 YYDKDF, per germline (reference sequence). V shed 0 bases and J shed 5 bases, with 14 bases lying between them. CDR3 coding DNA: TGTGCCACCAGCAGAGAAGGAGGGATTGGGGATCAGCCCCAGCATTTT. This encodes CATSREGGIGDQPQHF.

This clone appeared a few times. The chain couples TRBV28 to TRBJ2-5; maybe TRBD1 (5 bases). The CDR3 extends over 16 amino acids. Germline lookup yields CDR1 MDHEN and CDR2 SYDVKM. The ends were cut back, 5 bases at V and 3 bases at J, with 19 bases in the middle. CDR3: CASSKGPPPNEETQYF. DNA of the CDR3: TGTGCCAGCAGTAAGGGGCCCCCACCAAACGAAGAGACCCAGTACTTC.

The sample holds a few counts of this clone. The rearrangement joins TRBV11-3 to TRBJ2-3, with TRBD2 as a possible D gene (5 bases). The CDR3 sequence is 16 residues long. Trimming left V 5 bases short and J 0 bases short, with 15 bases between. Germline CDR1 is SGHNT and CDR2 is YENEEA. The CDR3 sequence: CASSHRFGESTDTQYF. As DNA, the CDR3 is TGTGCCAGCAGCCATCGGTTCGGGGAGAGCACAGATACGCAGTATTTT.

V is TRBV27 and J is TRBJ2-7, with D tentatively TRBD2 (5 bases). V lost 4 bases and J lost 2, with 12 bases in between. Germline loops: CDR1 MNHEY, CDR2 SMNVEV (reference sequence). The length of the CDR3 is 14 residues. The CDR3 spells CASSYGLGAYEQYF. The CDR3 region has the DNA TGTGCCAGCAGTTACGGGCTGGGAGCCTACGAGCAGTACTTC.

This rearrangement joins TRBV7-6 to TRBJ2-7, with unresolved D. Germline lookup yields CDR1 SGHVS and CDR2 FNYEAQ. The CDR3 loop spans 14 amino acids. Trimming took 1 base from V and 1 from J, leaving 8 bases between them. CDR3 residues: CASSLEIGSYEQYF. In nucleotides, the CDR3 is TGTGCCAGCAGCTTAGAGATCGGTTCCTACGAGCAGTACTTC.

This chain links TRBV7-6 with TRBJ2-7; D gene uncertain. Germline CDR1 SGHVS, CDR2 FNYEAQ. Trimming left V 5 bases short and J 3 bases short, with 5 bases between. This CDR3 has 11 residues. The DNA for the CDR3 is TGTGCCAGCAGCGCAGACTACGAGCAGTACTTC. It encodes CASSADYEQYF.

The V call is TRBV9, the J call TRBJ2-5; D remains unclear. Trimming cost V 0 bases and J 5 bases, with 5 bases left between them. Germline lookup yields CDR1 SGDLS and CDR2 YYNGEE. The length of the CDR3 is 12 residues. The chain's CDR3 is CASSVDEETQYF. The CDR3 DNA is TGTGCCAGCAGCGTAGATGAGGAGACCCAGTACTTC.

This clone is labeled medium-sized. The J gene is TRBJ2-5, the V gene TRBV13; no clear D. V was trimmed by 5 bases and J by 1 base, leaving 8 bases between them. This CDR3 contains 13 residues. Germline CDR1 is PRHDT and CDR2 is FYEKMQ (reference sequence). The CDR3 sequence: CASSPPSQETQYF. In DNA, the CDR3 is TGTGCCAGCAGCCCTCCGAGCCAAGAGACCCAGTACTTC.

This sequence joins TRBV28 and TRBJ2-7, with D unclear. Germline loops: CDR1 MDHEN, CDR2 SYDVKM. Deletions cut 2 bases from V and 0 bases from J, with 8 bases between. The CDR3 contains 14 residues. CDR3 sequence: CASSLDFGSYEQYF. The CDR3 bases are TGTGCCAGCAGTTTAGATTTCGGCTCCTACGAGCAGTACTTC.

This clone was seen only a few times. The chain is built from TRBV6-5 and TRBJ1-1; tentatively, D is TRBD1 (5 bases). This CDR3 comprises 14 residues. Germline V gene lookup returns CDR1 MNHEY and CDR2 SVGAGI. V was pared by 6 bases and J by 6 bases, with 17 bases between. In DNA, the CDR3 is TGTGCCAGCAGAGAGGGACGCCTTTTAGCTGAAGCTTTCTTT. It translates to CASREGRLLAEAFF.

In this sample, this clone turned up many times. J is TRBJ2-1 and V is TRBV5-1, with TRBD1 matching 7 bases. Germline trimming cut 4 bases from V and 8 bases from J; bases unmatched to any gene: 3. CDR3 size: 12 residues. The germline CDR1 and CDR2 sequences are SGHRS and YFSETQ. CDR3: CASSPTGDEQFF. CDR3 DNA: TGCGCCAGCAGCCCTACAGGGGATGAGCAGTTCTTC.

By share of the sample, this clone is medium-sized. The chain recombines TRBV5-6 with TRBJ1-1; unclear D gene. Trimming shortened V by 0 bases and J by 11 bases, and 17 bases separated the two germline ends. The germline CDR1 and CDR2 sequences are SGHDT and YYEEEE. The CDR3 length is 14 residues. The CDR3 reads CASSLGRSNLWAFF. For the CDR3, the DNA is TGTGCCAGCAGCTTGGGACGATCAAACCTTTGGGCTTTCTTT.

The V call is TRBV6-5, the J call TRBJ2-3, with a weak D call TRBD2 (7 bases). Germline loops: CDR1 MNHEY, CDR2 SVGAGI. V lost 3 bases, J lost 2 bases, and 12 bases lay in between. The CDR3 consists of 15 residues. The CDR3 DNA reads as TGTGCCAGCAGTTATGGGGGGGCTTACACAGATACGCAGTATTTT. This sequence encodes CASSYGGAYTDTQYF.

For the CDR3, the DNA is TGTGCCTGGGACAGGGGTTACGAGCAGTACTTC. Translation: CAWDRGYEQYF. The chain combines TRBV30 with TRBJ2-7; 8 nucleotides match TRBD1. CDR1 and CDR2 (germline): GTSNPN, SVGIG (reference sequence). The CDR3 covers 11 residues. The V segment lost 5 bases and the J segment 4 bases; nucleotides outside the gene matches: 1.

This chain joins TRBV9 and TRBJ2-3, with D uncertain. V lost 1 base and J 4 bases, leaving 16 bases between the germline ends. CDR1 SGDLS and CDR2 YYNGEE come from the germline V gene. The CDR3 has 16 residues. The CDR3 DNA reads as TGTGCCAGCAGCGTAACTCCTTTAGTAGGGTCAGATACGCAGTATTTT. As protein: CASSVTPLVGSDTQYF.

The chain combines TRBV20-1 with TRBJ1-1; the D is unclear. The CDR3 is 11 residues long. Germline loops: CDR1 DFQATT, CDR2 SNEGSKA (reference sequence). The germline V and J ends were trimmed by 4 bases and 6 bases, with 9 bases remaining between them. The CDR3 DNA reads as TGCAGTGCTACCTCTCGGGCTGAAGCTTTCTTT. Translated, it gives CSATSRAEAFF.

This clone qualifies as medium-sized. The chain is built from TRBV6-5 and TRBJ1-1; D unresolved. The CDR3 has 13 amino acids. V dropped 0 bases and J dropped 7 bases, with 9 bases sitting between them. Per the germline V gene, CDR1 is MNHEY and CDR2 is SVGAGI. The CDR3 spells CASSYSNFGEAFF. The CDR3 coding sequence is TGTGCCAGCAGTTACTCGAATTTTGGTGAAGCTTTCTTT.

This clone was observed once. The chain couples TRBV9 to TRBJ2-7, with D possibly being TRBD2 (5 bases). The CDR3 runs 16 residues. The ends were cut back, 4 bases at V and 3 bases at J, with 20 bases in the middle. Germline assignment: CDR1 SGDLS and CDR2 YYNGEE. The CDR3 reads CASSSRHAGGDYEQYF. CDR3 nucleotides: TGTGCCAGCAGCTCTCGTCACGCGGGTGGGGACTACGAGCAGTACTTC.

V and J are TRBV27 and TRBJ2-7; D not certain. V shed 2 bases and J shed 1 base, with 15 bases lying between them. Per the germline V gene, CDR1 is MNHEY and CDR2 is SMNVEV (reference sequence). There are 16 residues in the CDR3. CDR3 amino acids: CASSLNPFGGSYEQYF. The CDR3 nucleotides read TGTGCCAGCAGTTTAAATCCCTTCGGCGGTTCCTACGAGCAGTACTTC.

The CDR3 DNA follows: TGTGCCAGCAGTGAAACTAGCGGGCCTTCCTACGAGCAGTACTTC. Its protein is CASSETSGPSYEQYF. The chain employs TRBV6-1 and TRBJ2-7; TRBD2 aligns across 9 bases. Trimming took 2 bases from V and 1 from J; bases not matched to a gene: 3. Germline values: CDR1 MNHNS, CDR2 SASEGT. The CDR3 consists of 15 residues.

This clone occurred once. V and J are TRBV28 and TRBJ2-2, with TRBD1 matching 8 bases. This CDR3 is 17 amino acids long. Germline V CDR1 and CDR2: MDHEN, SYDVKM. Trimming removed 4 bases from V and 1 base from J; junction bases left unmatched: 8. CDR3 nucleotides: TGTGCCAGCAGTTGGGACGGACAGGGAAGGAACACCGGGGAGCTGTTTTTT. It encodes CASSWDGQGRNTGELFF.